This paragraph reports one T cell receptor beta chain. The data stem from a study of patients and donors after allogeneic stem cell transplantation. Germline CDR1 reads GTSNPN; CDR2 reads SVGIG (reference sequence). The CDR3 runs 11 residues. V was clipped by 1 base and J by 3 bases, with 4 bases between them. A single record per CDR3 protein comes from TCRdb applying MiXCR to the RT-PCR reads. The table records 90,000 to 130,000 distinct CDR3 sequences, roughly 37% of them present only once. The rearrangement links TRBV30 to TRBJ2-7; D is undetermined. The sequencing input was blood, either unsorted or a sorted T cell fraction (not recorded which). This receptor was obtained from a human donor who was either an allogeneic HSCT recipient or a stem cell or donor lymphocyte infusion donor (not recorded which). It is not recorded whose cells these are; they may come from a transplant donor. CDR3 bases: TGTGCCTGGAGTGCTGGCTACGAGCAGTACTTC. Protein sequence: CAWSAGYEQYF. The complete variable domain, with remaining parts taken from reference TRBV30 and TRBJ2-7, reads SQTIHQWPATLVQPVGSPLSLECTVEGTSNPNLYWYRQAAGRGLQLLFYSVGIGQISSEVPQNLSASRPQDRQFILSSKKLLLSDSGFYLCAWSAGYEQYFGPGTRLTVT.